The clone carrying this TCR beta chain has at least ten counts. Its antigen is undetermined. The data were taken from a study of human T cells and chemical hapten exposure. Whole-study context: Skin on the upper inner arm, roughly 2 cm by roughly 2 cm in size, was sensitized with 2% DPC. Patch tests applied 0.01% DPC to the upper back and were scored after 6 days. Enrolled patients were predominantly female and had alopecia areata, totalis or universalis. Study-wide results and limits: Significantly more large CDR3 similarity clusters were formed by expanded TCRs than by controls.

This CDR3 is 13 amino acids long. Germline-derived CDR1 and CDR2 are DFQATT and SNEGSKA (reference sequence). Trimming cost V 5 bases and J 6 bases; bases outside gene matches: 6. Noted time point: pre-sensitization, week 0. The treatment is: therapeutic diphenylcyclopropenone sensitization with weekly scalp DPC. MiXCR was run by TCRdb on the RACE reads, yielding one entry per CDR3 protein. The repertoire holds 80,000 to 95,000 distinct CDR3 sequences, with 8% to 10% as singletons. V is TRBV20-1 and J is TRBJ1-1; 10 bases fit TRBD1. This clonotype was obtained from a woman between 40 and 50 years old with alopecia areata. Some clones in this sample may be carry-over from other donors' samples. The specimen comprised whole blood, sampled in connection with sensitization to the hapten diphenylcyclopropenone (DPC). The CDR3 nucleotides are TGCAGTGCTCGTGGACAGGGGGGCGCTGAAGCTTTCTTT. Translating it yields CSARGQGGAEAFF.